This T cell receptor (beta chain) was profiled in a study of blood T cells in healthy people across ages. Study-wide results and limits: Fewer expanded clones and more diversity marked long-lived versus aged donors. Leaving the PBMCs unsorted stopped any conclusive comparison of naive versus antigen-experienced cells.

The authors ran a second PCR of roughly 6 to 11 cycles using a sample-barcoded 5' primer and a J-beta primer mix. In TCRdb, the 5' RACE reads were re-called with MiXCR into one record per CDR3 protein. The sample has fewer than 750,000 distinct CDR3 sequences; 40% to 50% are singletons. The CDR3 contains 14 residues. The germline CDR1 and CDR2 sequences are MNHEY and SVGAGI. The V and J ends lost 4 bases and 7 bases, in that order; junction bases with no gene match: 10. In this sample, this clonotype turned up many times. As yet, its antigen is unknown. The sequence derives from an older man in good health. The rearrangement uses TRBV6-5 and TRBJ2-7, with 7 bases identical to TRBD2. The sequencing sample was made of blood. CDR3 residues: CASSSLGSSGEQYF. Here the CDR3 DNA reads TGTGCCAGCAGTTCCCTGGGATCTAGCGGAGAGCAGTACTTC.